This T cell receptor (beta chain) was obtained from a study of cytotoxic CD8 clonotypes in ibrutinib-treated CLL. Overall study: Partial response occurred in approximately 25 patients and complete response in 2; at median about 70 months, about 14 remained remitted and roughly 12 progressed.

As regards this clone: Antigen unknown.

General study points: Clonality went up at the time of ibrutinib response, stayed stable in sustained remission, and later dropped back toward its baseline level at progression.

This CDR3 has 15 amino acids. V was pared by 2 bases and J by 4 bases, with 13 bases between. Looked up from germline, CDR1 is SGHRS and CDR2 is YFSETQ. The method was immunoSEQ multiplex PCR; TCRdb's version includes in-frame clones alone and lacks a portion of them. The data show 150,000 to 200,000 clones, more than 70% seen once. V gene TRBV5-1 combines with J gene TRBJ1-3; a possible D gene is TRBD1 (6 bases). This sequence originates from a human donor with chronic lymphocytic leukemia. The sample in question was PBMCs, obtained at disease progression, from a patient treated with ibrutinib. The DNA of the CDR3 is TGCGCCAGCAGCTTCCAGGGGTCAGGGGGAAACACCATATATTTT. It codes for CASSFQGSGGNTIYF.